This TCR beta chain was identified during a study of cytomegalovirus exposure and HLA in healthy donors. General study results and limits: The authors enumerated 150 to 200 TCR beta chains as linked to cytomegalovirus. Differences between HLA loci emerged in a later analysis of TCR association rates, with DRB1 most and HLA-C fewest.

It was with 60 Vbeta and 13 Jbeta primers that the PCR ran. Some clones are missing from TCRdb's copy, which holds only in-frame ones; the method was immunoSEQ multiplex PCR. This sample carries 75,000 to 100,000 clones, with under 1.5% going to the ten biggest clones. Germline lookup yields CDR1 MNHNY and CDR2 SVGAGI (reference sequence). The CDR3 runs 15 residues. Notes on this clone: Its antigen is not known.

The sample consisted of PBMCs. The receptor was isolated from a woman aged 60-75 years in good health and CMV-seronegative. The gene calls are TRBV6-6 and TRBJ2-5, with 10 bases aligning to TRBD2. The J call may be wrong; the DNA end is better matched by TRBJ2-7. The CDR3 loop is CASRGAGGVAYEQYF. Here the CDR3 DNA reads TGTGCCAGCAGGGGAGCGGGAGGGGTTGCTTACGAGCAGTACTTC.